The 28 T cell receptor beta chains below come from one sample, sequenced in a study of cytomegalovirus exposure and HLA in healthy donors. Both 60 Vbeta primers and 13 Jbeta primers went into the PCR. Using immunoSEQ multiplex PCR, the repertoire was profiled, and TCRdb retains in-frame clones only, with some absent. The repertoire holds fewer than 70,000 clones, with 73% as singletons. Material for sequencing was PBMCs. The receptor set was obtained from a man between 45 and 60 years old in good health and CMV-seronegative.

The V and J genes are TRBV2 and TRBJ1-5, with D perhaps matching TRBD1 (5 bases). CDR1 is SNHLY, CDR2 FYNNEI, per germline. There are 14 residues in the CDR3. The V end lost 3 bases, the J end lost 3 bases, and 9 bases lay between the germline ends. This chain's CDR3 is CASSDRATNQPQHF. As DNA, the CDR3 is TGTGCCAGCAGTGACAGGGCCACCAATCAGCCCCAGCATTTT.

The chain uses TRBV5-4 and TRBJ1-1; 11 bases map to TRBD1. V lost 4 bases to trimming and J lost 7 bases; unmatched junction nucleotides: 12. In germline, CDR1 is SGHNT, CDR2 YYREEE (reference sequence). The CDR3 totals 16 residues. This chain's CDR3 is CASSRTGGTIQHEAFF. The CDR3 coding sequence is TGTGCCAGCAGCCGGACAGGGGGCACGATTCAGCATGAAGCTTTCTTT.

This chain links TRBV18 with TRBJ1-5; a possible D gene is TRBD1 (6 bases). The CDR3 has 14 residues. V was clipped by 2 bases and J by 6 bases, with 11 bases between them. Germline CDR1 reads KGHSH; CDR2 reads LQKENI. DNA of the CDR3: TGTGCCAGCTCACCAGGGCAGGGGCGTCAGCCCCAGCATTTT. It codes for CASSPGQGRQPQHF.

In its sample, this clone was seen once. The DNA of the CDR3 is TGCGCCAGCTGGTGGGGGGGCACAGATACGCAGTATTTT. Its translation is CASWWGGTDTQYF. The gene calls are TRBV5-1 and TRBJ2-3, with D possibly being TRBD2 (6 bases). Germline values: CDR1 SGHRS, CDR2 YFSETQ. Trimming stripped 7 bases from V and 1 base from J, with 10 bases between. The CDR3 is 13 residues long.

J is TRBJ2-5 and V is TRBV19; the D gene is possibly TRBD2 (6 bases). The end of the DNA aligns better with TRBJ2-7, so the J call may be wrong. The V gene's germline CDR1 is LNHDA and CDR2 SQIVND (reference sequence). The CDR3 extends over 13 amino acids. The CDR3 spells CATLRRASYEQYF. In DNA form, the CDR3 reads TGTGCCACCCTCCGGAGGGCCTCCTACGAGCAGTACTTC.

This chain uses TRBV2 with TRBJ2-7; 7 positions agree with TRBD1. The CDR3 has 13 residues. Germline CDR1 SNHLY, CDR2 FYNNEI. V shed 7 bases, J shed 2 bases, and the junction held 5 bases outside the gene matches. CDR3 amino acids: CASTWDSTYEQYF. In DNA, the CDR3 is TGTGCCAGCACCTGGGACAGCACCTACGAGCAGTACTTC.

The chain joins TRBV18 to TRBJ1-6; D is ambiguous. The germline gives CDR1 KGHSH, CDR2 LQKENI. V lost 2 bases and J 7 bases, leaving 12 bases between the germline ends. This CDR3 has 15 amino acids. In DNA, the CDR3 is TGTGCCAGCTCACCAATCATGGCAGCGAATTCACCCCTCCACTTT. Its protein is CASSPIMAANSPLHF.

This chain connects TRBV5-5 to TRBJ1-1; possible D gene TRBD1, 5 bases. Trimming left V 5 bases short and J 3 bases short, with 8 bases between. CDR3 size: 12 residues. Germline assignment: CDR1 SGHKS and CDR2 YYEKEE (reference sequence). In DNA form, the CDR3 reads TGTGCCAGCAGTTGGGGGGACACTGAAGCTTTCTTT. Its protein product is CASSWGDTEAFF.

The rearrangement joins TRBV7-9 to TRBJ1-5; TRBD1 is a possible D gene (6 bases). The CDR3 sequence is 15 residues long. Germline values: CDR1 SEHNR, CDR2 FQNEAQ (reference sequence). The V gene lost 4 bases and the J gene lost 1 base, with 11 bases spanning the gap. DNA of the CDR3: TGTGCCAGCAGCTCCTCAGGGGTGAGCAATCAGCCCCAGCATTTT. Translation: CASSSSGVSNQPQHF.

The V gene is TRBV13, the J gene TRBJ2-7; 8 bases are a match to TRBD1. V lost 4 bases to trimming and J lost 2 bases; unmatched junction nucleotides: 4. Germline CDR1 and CDR2: PRHDT and FYEKMQ (reference sequence). CDR3 size: 14 residues. CDR3 in amino acids: CASSSQDRAYEQYF. CDR3 coding DNA: TGTGCCAGCAGCTCCCAGGACAGGGCCTACGAGCAGTACTTC.

J is TRBJ1-2 and V is TRBV4-1; 7 nucleotides line up with TRBD1. CDR1 and CDR2 from the germline V gene are MGHRA and YSYEKL. This CDR3 has 12 amino acids. The V gene end was trimmed by 2 bases and the J gene end by 6 bases; junction bases not matched to a gene: 0. CDR3 in DNA: TGCGCCAGCAGCCAAAGGGGGCATGGCTACACCTTC. Translating it yields CASSQRGHGYTF.

J is TRBJ2-2 and V is TRBV7-6; 7 nucleotides line up with TRBD1. After removal of 5 bases from V and 8 bases from J, the junction contained 5 bases not matched to a gene. This CDR3 has 13 amino acids. Germline V gene lookup returns CDR1 SGHVS and CDR2 FNYEAQ. The CDR3: CASSRDSLGELFF. The CDR3 nucleotides are TGTGCCAGCAGCAGGGACAGCCTAGGGGAGCTGTTTTTT.

The sample holds a few counts of this clone. The CDR3 coding sequence is TGTGCCAGCAGCGTAGGTGGTGGAGGGAAAACCGGGGAGCTGTTTTTT. Translated, it gives CASSVGGGGKTGELFF. V gene TRBV9 combines with J gene TRBJ2-2; tentatively, D is TRBD2 (6 bases). The V gene's germline CDR1 is SGDLS and CDR2 YYNGEE. The CDR3 contains 16 residues. Trimming left V 0 bases short and J 5 bases short, with 14 bases between.

A few counts support this clone. The rearrangement joins TRBV6-1 to TRBJ2-2; 7 bases are a match to TRBD2. Germline CDR1 reads MNHNS; CDR2 reads SASEGT. This CDR3 has 16 amino acids. The V gene end was trimmed by 4 bases and the J gene end by 1 base; junction bases not matched to a gene: 6. CDR3 sequence: CASSGGGLLNTGELFF. The CDR3 bases are TGTGCCAGCAGTGGGGGGGGTCTCCTGAACACCGGGGAGCTGTTTTTT.

V is TRBV15 and J is TRBJ1-1; D remains ambiguous. The CDR3 is 13 residues long. Trimming removed 1 base from V and 5 bases from J, with 8 bases in between. The germline V gene encodes CDR1 LNHNV and CDR2 YYDKDF (reference sequence). The CDR3: CATSRAQRTEAFF. The DNA of the CDR3 is TGTGCCACCAGCAGAGCCCAGAGGACTGAAGCTTTCTTT.

V and J are TRBV10-3 and TRBJ1-1, with a weak D call TRBD1 (6 bases). The germline V and J ends were trimmed by 6 bases and 8 bases, with 10 bases remaining between them. This CDR3 has 11 amino acids. Germline V lookup: CDR1 ENHRY, CDR2 SYGVKD. The DNA for the CDR3 is TGTGCCATCAGCGCTGACAGGGAAGCTTTCTTT. This encodes CAISADREAFF.

The chain recombines TRBV9 with TRBJ2-1, with 9 bases that match TRBD1. With V trimmed by 4 bases and J by 4 bases, 9 bases remained unmatched. The germline V gene encodes CDR1 SGDLS and CDR2 YYNGEE. The CDR3 covers 16 residues. CDR3 DNA sequence: TGTGCCAGCAGCAGACTCACAGGGGGCGCTTACAATGAGCAGTTCTTC. This codes for CASSRLTGGAYNEQFF.

In regard to this clone: Compared with germline, one end of the junction differs, possibly owing to a read error. This chain uses TRBV18 with TRBJ2-3; D is unresolved. The germline gives CDR1 KGHSH, CDR2 LQKENI. This CDR3 region has 14 residues. DNA of the CDR3: TGTGCCAGCTCCCCGCAGCAGGCCACACATACGCAGTATTTT. Protein product: CASSPQQATHTQYF.

This chain uses TRBV5-1 with TRBJ2-1; 12 bases agree with TRBD1. V lost 4 bases, J lost 0 bases, and 8 bases stayed unmatched. Germline V lookup: CDR1 SGHRS, CDR2 YFSETQ. CDR3 length equals 18 residues. The CDR3 DNA is TGCGCCAGCAGCCCAGGGACAGGGGGCCCTAGCTCCTACAATGAGCAGTTCTTC. Protein sequence: CASSPGTGGPSSYNEQFF.

A remark on this clone: An end of the junction does not agree with germline; a read error may underlie this. The rearrangement uses TRBV6-6 and TRBJ2-7; D ambiguous. This CDR3 contains 14 residues. Germline V gene sequence: CDR1 MNHNY, CDR2 SVGAGI (reference sequence). The CDR3 nucleotides read TGTGCCAGCAGTTACTCTGGCGGATCCTCCGAGCAGTACTTC. It yields the protein CASSYSGGSSEQYF.

The rearrangement links TRBV27 to TRBJ1-2, with a possible D match to TRBD1 (6 bases). The CDR3 spans 13 residues. Trimming pared 6 bases from V and 4 bases from J, leaving 12 bases between. Per the germline V gene, CDR1 is MNHEY and CDR2 is SMNVEV (reference sequence). DNA of the CDR3: TGTGCCAGCAGCCCTACAGGGACCTATGGCTACACCTTC. Amino acids: CASSPTGTYGYTF.

The V call is TRBV5-1, the J call TRBJ1-3; D may be TRBD1 (5 bases). Germline V gene lookup returns CDR1 SGHRS and CDR2 YFSETQ. The CDR3 covers 14 residues. V was trimmed by 0 bases and J by 3 bases, leaving 7 bases between them. CDR3 amino acids: CASSLGGGGNTIYF. The CDR3 DNA is TGCGCCAGCAGCTTGGGCGGGGGTGGAAACACCATATATTTT.

The chain couples TRBV6-5 to TRBJ1-2, with D unclear. Germline assignment: CDR1 MNHEY and CDR2 SVGAGI. V shed 1 base and J shed 4 bases, with 10 bases lying between them. CDR3 length equals 14 residues. CDR3 bases: TGTGCCAGCAGTTACTTAGCAGACCCCTATGGCTACACCTTC. Translation: CASSYLADPYGYTF.

The rearrangement joins TRBV4-2 to TRBJ2-2, with D hard to call. The V gene's germline CDR1 is LGHNA and CDR2 YNFKEQ. Trimming shortened V by 0 bases and J by 2 bases, and 13 bases separated the two germline ends. The CDR3 runs to 17 residues. The CDR3 sequence is CASSQDQIPQNTGELFF. DNA for the CDR3: TGTGCCAGCAGCCAAGATCAGATCCCCCAAAACACCGGGGAGCTGTTTTTT.

This clone was seen once. The chain has TRBV19 and TRBJ1-2; TRBD1 aligns across 8 bases. In germline, CDR1 is LNHDA, CDR2 SQIVND (reference sequence). There are 17 residues in the CDR3. V trimming: 3 bases; J trimming: 7 bases; junction bases outside the gene matches: 16. The CDR3 protein is CASSMRDRSTRGGGYTF. The CDR3 DNA is TGTGCCAGTAGTATGAGGGACAGGTCGACCCGTGGCGGTGGCTACACCTTC.

Note on this clone: The junction differs from germline at one of its ends, possibly a read error. The chain couples TRBV29-1 to TRBJ1-2; 9 bases are shared with TRBD1. Germline CDR1 is SQVTM and CDR2 is ANQGSEA. This CDR3 contains 12 residues. This CDR3 is CSVEARGGQGYF. CDR3 nucleotide sequence: TGCAGCGTTGAAGCCAGGGGCGGACAGGGGTACTTC.

The V gene is TRBV7-9, the J gene TRBJ2-4; weak D call: TRBD2 (6 bases). Germline V gene sequence: CDR1 SEHNR, CDR2 FQNEAQ (reference sequence). The CDR3 has 11 residues. The V end was cut by 5 bases, the J end by 8 bases, with 7 bases between. CDR3 sequence: CASSRGYIQYF. The CDR3 nucleotides read TGTGCCAGCAGCCGGGGGTACATTCAGTACTTC. Drawing the rest from reference TRBV7-9 and TRBJ2-4, the complete variable domain is DTGVSQNPRHKITKRGQNVTFRCDPISEHNRLYWYRQTLGQGPEFLTYFQNEAQLEKSRLLSDRFSAERPKGSFSTLEIQRTEQGDSAMYLCASSRGYIQYFGAGTRLSVL.

The J gene is TRBJ1-1, the V gene TRBV6-1; TRBD1 might be the D (5 bases). Germline CDR1 MNHNS, CDR2 SASEGT. The V and J ends lost 6 bases and 4 bases respectively, with 12 bases between them. The CDR3 spans 13 residues. This CDR3 reads CASRRGFGTEAFF. As DNA, the CDR3 is TGTGCCAGCAGGCGGGGGTTCGGCACTGAAGCTTTCTTT.